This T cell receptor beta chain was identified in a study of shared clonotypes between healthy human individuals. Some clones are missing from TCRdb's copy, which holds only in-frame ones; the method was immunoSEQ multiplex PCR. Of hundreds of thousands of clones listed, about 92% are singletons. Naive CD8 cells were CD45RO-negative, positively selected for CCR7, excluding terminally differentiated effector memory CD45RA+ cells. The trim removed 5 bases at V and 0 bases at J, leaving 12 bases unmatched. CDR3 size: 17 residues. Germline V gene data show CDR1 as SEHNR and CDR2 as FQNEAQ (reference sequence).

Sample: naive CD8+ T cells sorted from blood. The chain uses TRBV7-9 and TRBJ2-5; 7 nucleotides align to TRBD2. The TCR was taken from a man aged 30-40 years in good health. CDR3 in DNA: TGTGCCAGCAGCCCAGAGCCTAGCGGTTATTACCAAGAGACCCAGTACTTC. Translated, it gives CASSPEPSGYYQETQYF.